Listed here is a single T cell receptor beta chain. The CDR3 runs to 15 residues. Per germline, CDR1 SGHRS and CDR2 YFSETQ. V was pared by 5 bases and J by 0 bases, with 13 bases between. These data originate in a study of blood T cell repertoires in COVID-19. Study context: Samples came from the United States, Italy and Spain, spanning acute and convalescent COVID-19. Nucleic acid was either cDNA or gDNA, and it came from T cells, B-cell-depleted T cells, or PBMCs.

In the authors' methods: Amplifying reference gene primers gave estimates of nucleated cell counts. Assay used: immunoSEQ multiplex PCR; TCRdb lists only in-frame clones, some missing. V and J calls plus clone size are reproduced from that table; the DNA served to infer D and trimming. Of some 100,000 clones listed, 75% to 90% are singletons. This chain links TRBV5-1 with TRBJ2-3; no reliable D call. This receptor was identified in a human donor with active COVID-19. The donor label of this sample is uncertain. Sequenced sample: peripheral blood. The CDR3 is CASRLAAASTDTQYF. For the CDR3, the DNA is TGCGCCAGCAGACTGGCGGCGGCTAGCACAGATACGCAGTATTTT.